This T cell receptor beta chain was sequenced in a study of Graves' ophthalmopathy and Graves' hyperthyroidism. General study points: Among thyroid clonotypes expanded above 0.001 frequency, most also appeared in blood.

This clonotype was counted many times. Its antigen is not known. TCR beta CDR3 regions were amplified from RNA transcripts. Following a first-round RT-PCR that used HTBI primers, a second-round multiplex PCR was carried out. In TCRdb, the multiplex PCR reads were re-called with MiXCR into one record per CDR3 protein. Among 620,000 or so distinct CDR3 sequences listed, 22% were seen once. The CDR3 consists of 12 residues. Trimming at V came to 5 bases and at J to 11 bases, leaving 7 bases not matched to a gene. Sequenced sample: peripheral blood. The receptor comes from a woman under 30 with stable Graves' hyperthyroidism. Some clones in this sample may be carry-over from other donors' samples. The rearrangement joins TRBV12-3 or TRBV12-4 to TRBJ1-1; 8 positions agree with TRBD1. The CDR3 region has the DNA TGTGCCAGCAGTCCCTTTGACAGGGGTGCTTTCTTT. It specifies CASSPFDRGAFF.